One sample yielded the 4 T cell receptor beta chains listed below, sequenced in a study of prognosis after radiotherapy for stage I lung cancer. Two rounds of multiplex PCR amplified TCR beta CDR3 from genomic DNA. During first-round PCR, primers specific to each TRBV and TRBJ gene were used. TCRdb reprocessed the multiplex PCR reads with MiXCR, giving one entry per CDR3 protein. The data show about 35,000 distinct CDR3 sequences, around 30% seen once. Sequencing was performed on PBMCs, taken before or after stereotactic body radiation therapy (not recorded which). These receptors came from a donor over 45 with non-small cell lung cancer.

This clonotype was observed many times. A much larger clone lies a single base off, so this may be a read error. V and J are TRBV12-3 or TRBV12-4 and TRBJ1-2, with D possibly being TRBD1 (5 bases). This CDR3 is 13 amino acids long. The CDR3 reads CASTWQEGLGCTF. For the CDR3, the DNA is TGTGCCAGCACCTGGCAGGAGGGACTAGGCTGCACCTTC.

This clonotype appeared many times. This chain uses TRBV12-3 or TRBV12-4 with TRBJ1-3, with D possibly TRBD1 on 6 matching bases. Trimming stripped 3 bases from V and 8 bases from J, with 14 bases between. This CDR3 spans 14 amino acids. CDR3 in amino acids: CASSFPGGMDTIYF. CDR3 in DNA: TGTGCCAGCAGTTTTCCGGGGGGCATGGACACCATATATTTT.

With respect to this clonotype: A single base is all that separates this from a far larger clone, so a read error is likely. The gene calls are TRBV2 and TRBJ2-5; TRBD2 aligns across 8 bases. The J call is uncertain, as TRBJ2-1 better fits the DNA end. CDR1 and CDR2 (germline): SNHLY, FYNNEI. The CDR3 is 14 residues long. The CDR3 DNA reads as TGTGCCACCAAGACTAGCGTGGTCAGAAATGAGCAGTTCTTC. This encodes CATKTSVVRNEQFF.

To note about this clonotype: A read error is possible here, since a much larger clone lies one base away. This chain connects TRBV29-1 to TRBJ2-1; D is undetermined. Germline V gene data show CDR1 as SQVTM and CDR2 as ANQGSEA. The CDR3 loop spans 11 amino acids. V shed 4 bases and J shed 6 bases, with 7 bases lying between them. CDR3 bases: TGCAGCGTTGCGGCCTCCAATGAGCAGTTCTTC. It is translated as CSVAASNEQFF.